This passage covers 10 T cell receptor beta chains from one sample sequenced in a study of blood T cell repertoires in COVID-19. Profiling relied on immunoSEQ multiplex PCR, and the TCRdb table lists in-frame clones only, not all of them. The sample carries roughly 200,000 clones, around 80% recorded once. Sequencing was done on a sample of peripheral blood. These receptors came from a woman aged 40 to 50 with COVID-19, enrolled during active disease.

The chain employs TRBV27 and TRBJ2-7; D might be TRBD2 (5 bases). V was shortened by 0 bases and J by 3 bases, with 15 bases between the two germline ends. The V gene's germline CDR1 is MNHEY and CDR2 SMNVEV (reference sequence). The CDR3 covers 16 residues. This chain's CDR3 is CASSLSQLREGYEQYF. The CDR3 DNA reads TGTGCCAGCAGTTTATCCCAACTCAGAGAGGGCTACGAGCAGTACTTC.

In its sample, this clone was seen once. The rearrangement links TRBV7-8 to TRBJ1-4; a weak D match, TRBD1 (6 bases). The germline V gene has CDR1 SGHVS and CDR2 FQNEAQ. CDR3 length: 14 amino acids. The V gene lost 5 bases and the J gene lost 5 bases, with 12 bases spanning the gap. CDR3 residues: CASSLQGGNEKLFF. The CDR3 DNA follows: TGTGCCAGCAGCCTACAGGGAGGGAATGAAAAACTGTTTTTT.

The chain is built from TRBV5-6 and TRBJ1-2; 9 bases agree with TRBD1. The CDR3 length is 13 residues. Germline CDR1 and CDR2: SGHDT and YYEEEE. The V gene end was trimmed by 6 bases and the J gene end by 7 bases; junction bases not matched to a gene: 7. CDR3 residues: CASNRDRAGGYTF. The DNA for the CDR3 is TGTGCCAGCAATCGGGACAGGGCTGGTGGCTACACCTTC.

The chain has TRBV27 and TRBJ2-1; the match to TRBD1 covers 9 bases. Germline loops: CDR1 MNHEY, CDR2 SMNVEV (reference sequence). V trimming: 5 bases; J trimming: 9 bases; junction bases outside the gene matches: 14. The CDR3 spans 16 residues. CDR3 sequence reads: CASSTSGTGRSGEQFF. In DNA, the CDR3 is TGTGCCAGCAGTACATCCGGGACAGGGAGGTCCGGTGAGCAGTTCTTC.

V and J are TRBV5-1 and TRBJ2-2, with 10 nucleotides matching TRBD2. The trim removed 5 bases at V and 3 bases at J, leaving 4 bases unmatched. The CDR3 sequence is 15 residues long. CDR1 and CDR2 (germline): SGHRS, YFSETQ. The CDR3 reads CASSTTSGHTGELFF. The CDR3 region has the DNA TGCGCCAGCAGTACGACTAGCGGGCACACCGGGGAGCTGTTTTTT.

The J gene is TRBJ1-1, the V gene TRBV4-1; no clear D gene. CDR1 and CDR2 (germline): MGHRA, YSYEKL. Trimming left V 4 bases short and J 1 base short, with 16 bases between. The CDR3 has 16 amino acids. The CDR3 DNA reads as TGCGCCAGCAGCCGACCAGCGGGCAAACCGAACACTGAAGCTTTCTTT. Its protein product is CASSRPAGKPNTEAFF.

The chain has TRBV7-3 and TRBJ1-1; a weak D match, TRBD1 (5 bases). CDR1 and CDR2 (germline): SGHTA, FQGTGA. V lost 4 bases, J lost 6 bases, and 12 bases lay in between. This CDR3 spans 13 amino acids. DNA for the CDR3: TGTGCCAGCAGCTCCGGGGGTTACGCTGAAGCTTTCTTT. It translates to CASSSGGYAEAFF.

This sequence joins TRBV6-1 and TRBJ1-1, with 7 bases fitting TRBD1. After removal of 2 bases from V and 11 bases from J, the junction contained 8 bases not matched to a gene. Germline V gene data show CDR1 as MNHNS and CDR2 as SASEGT. The CDR3 has 13 residues. CDR3 amino acids: CASSELHQGGAFF. The CDR3 DNA is TGTGCCAGCAGTGAATTACACCAGGGGGGCGCTTTCTTT.

This clone has just a few counts. The chain carries TRBV28 and TRBJ1-5, with no clear D. Trimming pared 7 bases from V and 4 bases from J, leaving 11 bases between. CDR3 length: 13 amino acids. CDR1 is MDHEN and CDR2 is SYDVKM in the germline V gene. The CDR3 DNA reads TGTGCCAGCACTTTCGCTAGGAATCAGCCCCAGCATTTT. This sequence encodes CASTFARNQPQHF.

CDR3 in amino acids: CASSRTSTGWIYEQYF. CDR3 in DNA: TGCGCCAGCAGCCGGACTTCGACAGGGTGGATCTACGAGCAGTACTTC. This sequence joins TRBV4-1 and TRBJ2-7, with 7 bases lining up with TRBD1. The CDR3 is 16 residues long. Germline loops: CDR1 MGHRA, CDR2 YSYEKL. Trimming at V came to 4 bases and at J to 3 bases, leaving 12 bases not matched to a gene.